One sample yielded the 28 T cell receptor beta chains listed below, sequenced in a study of cytomegalovirus exposure and HLA in healthy donors. PCR primers comprised 60 Vbeta and 13 Jbeta primers. The data were produced by immunoSEQ multiplex PCR, yet TCRdb's version contains in-frame clones alone and is incomplete. The data hold around 140,000 clones, with 87% observed a single time. The sample consisted of PBMCs. These receptors all come from a woman in her thirties in good health and CMV-seronegative.

This chain uses TRBV28 with TRBJ2-5; D unresolved. V was shortened by 8 bases and J by 7 bases, with 8 bases between the two germline ends. The CDR3 consists of 10 residues. The germline V gene encodes CDR1 MDHEN and CDR2 SYDVKM. The CDR3 sequence: CASGLGTQYF. The CDR3 DNA is TGTGCCAGCGGGCTGGGGACCCAGTACTTC.

The gene calls are TRBV4-1 and TRBJ1-1, with 9 bases matching TRBD1. With 2 bases clipped from V and 4 bases from J, the junction kept 8 bases outside the gene matches. CDR3 size: 16 residues. Germline CDR1 and CDR2: MGHRA and YSYEKL. CDR3 nucleotide sequence: TGCGCCAGCAGCCAATCTTTCGGACAGGGGACCACTGAAGCTTTCTTT. This translates into CASSQSFGQGTTEAFF.

Written as DNA, the CDR3 is TGTGCCAGCAGTTTAATACTAGCGGGAGGGCCAAATGAGCAGTTCTTC. This encodes CASSLILAGGPNEQFF. The chain joins TRBV27 to TRBJ2-1; 13 bases are a match to TRBD2. CDR3 length equals 16 residues. Germline lookup yields CDR1 MNHEY and CDR2 SMNVEV (reference sequence). V dropped 2 bases and J dropped 7; count of bases not matched to a gene: 5.

V is TRBV6-5 and J is TRBJ2-7; 7 bases line up with TRBD1. This CDR3 comprises 14 residues. Germline V gives CDR1 MNHEY, CDR2 SVGAGI. The junction had 7 bases not matched to a gene; V was cut back by 5 bases and J by 3 bases. This CDR3 is CASSEGQNYYEQYF. In DNA, the CDR3 is TGTGCCAGCAGTGAGGGACAGAACTACTACGAGCAGTACTTC.

This chain connects TRBV2 to TRBJ2-3; 12 bases line up with TRBD2. CDR3 size: 15 residues. The germline V gene encodes CDR1 SNHLY and CDR2 FYNNEI. J lost 3 bases, V lost 4 bases, and 2 bases had no gene match. In DNA form, the CDR3 reads TGTGCCAGCAGTGCACTAGCGGGGGGTACAGATACGCAGTATTTT. This sequence encodes CASSALAGGTDTQYF. The variable domain in full, completed from reference TRBV2 and TRBJ2-3, reads EPEVTQTPSHQVTQMGQEVILRCVPISNHLYFYWYRQILGQKVEFLVSFYNNEISEKSEIFDDQFSVERPDGSNFTLKIRSTKLEDSAMYFCASSALAGGTDTQYFGPGTRLTVL.

The rearrangement joins TRBV2 to TRBJ2-3; the match to TRBD1 covers 10 bases. The CDR3 is 16 amino acids. Per the germline V gene, CDR1 is SNHLY and CDR2 is FYNNEI. The junction had 11 bases not matched to a gene; V was cut back by 3 bases and J by 8 bases. The CDR3 sequence is CASSEGGQGIVGTQYF. CDR3 nucleotide sequence: TGTGCCAGCAGTGAGGGGGGACAGGGGATTGTAGGTACGCAGTATTTT.

The chain employs TRBV7-9 and TRBJ2-1, with 7 positions matching TRBD1. The trim removed 4 bases at V and 5 bases at J, leaving 2 bases unmatched. From germline, CDR1 is SEHNR and CDR2 FQNEAQ (reference sequence). The CDR3 is made up of 13 amino acids. CDR3 sequence: CASSWDSHNEQFF. The CDR3 DNA is TGTGCCAGCAGCTGGGACAGCCACAATGAGCAGTTCTTC.

A single count supports this clone. The chain joins TRBV30 to TRBJ2-5; a weak D match, TRBD1 (6 bases). Trimming took off 2 bases at V and 2 bases at J, with 9 bases between the two ends. The CDR3 extends over 13 amino acids. CDR1 and CDR2 (germline): GTSNPN, SVGIG (reference sequence). This chain's CDR3 is CAWSWGRQETQYF. The CDR3 nucleotides read TGTGCCTGGAGTTGGGGGCGGCAAGAGACCCAGTACTTC.

The chain has TRBV7-2 and TRBJ1-2; D remains ambiguous. The germline gives CDR1 SGHTA, CDR2 FQGNSA. This CDR3 region has 15 residues. Trimming removed 1 base at V and 1 base at J, with 10 bases between. CDR3 nucleotides: TGTGCCAGCAGCTTAGTGGTAGGAGGTAACTATGGCTACACCTTC. Amino acid sequence: CASSLVVGGNYGYTF. Using reference TRBV7-2 and TRBJ1-2 for the parts outside the CDR3, the full variable domain is GAGVSQSPSNKVTEKGKDVELRCDPISGHTALYWYRQSLGQGLEFLIYFQGNSAPDKSGLPSDRFSAERTGGSVSTLTIQRTQQEDSAVYLCASSLVVGGNYGYTFGSGTRLTVV.

V gene TRBV10-3 combines with J gene TRBJ2-3; no definite D call. The CDR3 has 13 amino acids. The germline V gene encodes CDR1 ENHRY and CDR2 SYGVKD. The V gene lost 11 bases and the J gene lost 6 bases, with 18 bases spanning the gap. In nucleotides, the CDR3 is TGTGCCTCCGGAGCAGAGGTCGGGGATACGCAGTATTTT. This sequence encodes CASGAEVGDTQYF.

The J gene is TRBJ2-1, the V gene TRBV20-1, with no clear D. This CDR3 has 10 residues. V was shortened by 7 bases and J by 8 bases, with 9 bases between the two germline ends. The germline gives CDR1 DFQATT, CDR2 SNEGSKA (reference sequence). CDR3 DNA: TGCAGTGGTCTTTCTGATGAGCAGTTCTTC. Its protein product is CSGLSDEQFF.

The chain is built from TRBV18 and TRBJ1-1; TRBD1 is a possible D gene (5 bases). The CDR3 is made up of 14 amino acids. CDR1 is KGHSH, CDR2 LQKENI, per germline. With 9 bases removed from V and 0 bases from J, the gap between germline ends came to 14 bases. CDR3 protein: CASSLQDLNTEAFF. CDR3 nucleotide sequence: TGTGCCAGTTCATTACAGGATTTGAACACTGAAGCTTTCTTT.

The chain links TRBV19 to TRBJ2-5, with TRBD1 as a possible D gene (5 bases). V lost 9 bases, J lost 5 bases, and 13 bases lay in between. The CDR3 length is 12 residues. Germline V gene lookup returns CDR1 LNHDA and CDR2 SQIVND (reference sequence). The CDR3 sequence: CASHGQGETQYF. The CDR3 nucleotides read TGTGCCAGCCATGGGCAGGGCGAGACCCAGTACTTC.

This clone came up a few times. V usage is TRBV4-3 and J usage is TRBJ1-5; possible D gene TRBD1, 5 bases. Per germline, CDR1 LGHNA and CDR2 YSLEER. The length of the CDR3 is 15 residues. V lost 0 bases to trimming and J lost 5 bases, with 11 bases between them. This chain's CDR3 is CASSQDVQGDQPQHF. CDR3 coding DNA: TGCGCCAGCAGCCAAGATGTCCAGGGTGATCAGCCCCAGCATTTT.

This rearrangement joins TRBV5-5 to TRBJ1-2, with D hard to call. Germline CDR1 reads SGHKS; CDR2 reads YYEKEE (reference sequence). The CDR3 sequence is 15 residues long. Trimming removed 3 bases from V and 6 bases from J, with 18 bases in between. The DNA for the CDR3 is TGTGCCAGCAGCTCCGGTCCGCAAGTCCCCCATGGCTACACCTTC. This encodes CASSSGPQVPHGYTF.

The chain is built from TRBV7-2 and TRBJ2-1; TRBD1 aligns across 9 bases. V shed 7 bases, J shed 6 bases, and the junction held 1 base outside the gene matches. The CDR3 is 12 amino acids. The V gene's germline CDR1 is SGHTA and CDR2 FQGNSA. In DNA form, the CDR3 reads TGTGCCAGCAAGACAGGGGGCAATGAGCAGTTCTTC. It yields the protein CASKTGGNEQFF. The variable domain in full, with the rest retrieved from reference TRBV7-2 and TRBJ2-1, is GAGVSQSPSNKVTEKGKDVELRCDPISGHTALYWYRQSLGQGLEFLIYFQGNSAPDKSGLPSDRFSAERTGGSVSTLTIQRTQQEDSAVYLCASKTGGNEQFFGPGTRLTVL.

V and J are TRBV4-1 and TRBJ2-3; the match to TRBD2 covers 9 bases. CDR3 length: 18 amino acids. Germline trimming cut 4 bases from V and 0 bases from J; bases unmatched to any gene: 11. Germline CDR1 reads MGHRA; CDR2 reads YSYEKL. CDR3: CASSPGVAGVLSTDTQYF. The DNA of the CDR3 is TGCGCCAGCAGCCCCGGGGTAGCGGGGGTCCTAAGCACAGATACGCAGTATTTT.

V and J are TRBV11-2 and TRBJ2-1, with a tentative D call TRBD1 (6 bases). The CDR3 is 14 amino acids. Germline V lookup: CDR1 SGHAT, CDR2 FQNNGV. The germline V and J ends were trimmed by 3 bases and 3 bases, with 9 bases remaining between them. The CDR3 protein is CASSFDRFYNEQFF. For the CDR3, the DNA is TGTGCCAGCAGCTTTGACAGGTTCTACAATGAGCAGTTCTTC.

The chain couples TRBV28 to TRBJ1-2; unclear D gene. The CDR3 is made up of 13 amino acids. V was shortened by 4 bases and J by 8 bases, with 14 bases between the two germline ends. Germline loops: CDR1 MDHEN, CDR2 SYDVKM. The CDR3 DNA reads as TGTGCCAGCAGTTCCCGGTCGGAGTGGGGCTACACCTTC. Amino acids: CASSSRSEWGYTF.

The chain couples TRBV6-1 to TRBJ2-1, with 8 positions matching TRBD1. After removal of 4 bases from V and 0 bases from J, the junction contained 2 bases not matched to a gene. The CDR3 is made up of 15 amino acids. Germline V gene data show CDR1 as MNHNS and CDR2 as SASEGT. The CDR3 is CASSGDRSSYNEQFF. In DNA form, the CDR3 reads TGTGCCAGCAGTGGGGACAGGAGCTCCTACAATGAGCAGTTCTTC.

This clone has just a few counts. The chain is built from TRBV5-1 and TRBJ2-3; tentatively, D is TRBD2 (6 bases). Germline CDR1 is SGHRS and CDR2 is YFSETQ. The CDR3 spans 14 residues. The germline V and J ends were trimmed by 5 bases and 0 bases, with 10 bases remaining between them. For the CDR3, the DNA is TGCGCCAGCAGTGGAGGGCCCAGCACAGATACGCAGTATTTT. Its translation: CASSGGPSTDTQYF.

The chain links TRBV27 to TRBJ1-1; possible D gene TRBD1, 6 bases. This CDR3 is 14 amino acids long. Per germline, CDR1 MNHEY and CDR2 SMNVEV (reference sequence). The V end was cut by 6 bases, the J end by 0 bases, with 11 bases between. CDR3 nucleotide sequence: TGTGCCAGCAGCCTGGGACATTTGAACACTGAAGCTTTCTTT. Translation: CASSLGHLNTEAFF.

The V and J genes are TRBV15 and TRBJ1-1; D may be TRBD1 (5 bases). The CDR3 extends over 14 amino acids. Germline V lookup: CDR1 LNHNV, CDR2 YYDKDF (reference sequence). V was cut by 4 bases and J by 4 bases, with 13 bases left in between. The CDR3 loop reads CATSTTPQGTEAFF. CDR3 in DNA: TGTGCCACCAGCACCACTCCCCAGGGCACTGAAGCTTTCTTT.

The V and J genes are TRBV18 and TRBJ1-5, with unresolved D. Germline V gene data show CDR1 as KGHSH and CDR2 as LQKENI. Trimming took off 3 bases at V and 6 bases at J, with 12 bases between the two ends. The CDR3 length is 14 residues. The CDR3 coding sequence is TGTGCCAGCTCACCCCTACCGGAGAGTCAGCCCCAGCATTTT. Residues: CASSPLPESQPQHF.

The V call is TRBV27, the J call TRBJ2-1, with 11 bases identical to TRBD2. Germline V gene sequence: CDR1 MNHEY, CDR2 SMNVEV (reference sequence). Trimming took 6 bases from V and 6 from J; bases not matched to a gene: 7. This CDR3 is built from 15 residues. This CDR3 reads CASSLGLAGRNEQFF. Here the CDR3 DNA reads TGTGCCAGCAGCCTAGGACTAGCGGGCCGCAATGAGCAGTTCTTC.

The rearrangement links TRBV7-3 to TRBJ2-3; 7 nucleotides align to TRBD1. After removal of 5 bases from V and 3 bases from J, the junction contained 5 bases not matched to a gene. Germline V gene sequence: CDR1 SGHTA, CDR2 FQGTGA. This CDR3 comprises 14 residues. The CDR3 loop reads CASSLRGLTDTQYF. CDR3 nucleotides: TGTGCCAGCAGCCTAAGGGGGCTGACAGATACGCAGTATTTT. The whole variable domain, filled in from reference TRBV7-3 and TRBJ2-3, reads GAGVSQTPSNKVTEKGKYVELRCDPISGHTALYWYRQSLGQGPEFLIYFQGTGAADDSGLPNDRFFAVRPEGSVSTLKIQRTERGDSAVYLCASSLRGLTDTQYFGPGTRLTVL.

In this sample, this clone turned up once. This chain connects TRBV12-5 to TRBJ2-5; 16 bases map to TRBD2. The CDR3 has 17 amino acids. With 6 bases clipped from V and 5 bases from J, the junction kept 9 bases outside the gene matches. Germline CDR1 is LGHNT and CDR2 is FRNRAP. CDR3 sequence reads: CASGPGLAGGQEETQYF. CDR3 nucleotides: TGTGCTAGTGGCCCGGGACTAGCGGGGGGGCAAGAGGAGACCCAGTACTTC.

The chain carries TRBV6-1 and TRBJ1-4; D unresolved. The length of the CDR3 is 16 residues. The germline V gene has CDR1 MNHNS and CDR2 SASEGT. Deletions cut 3 bases from V and 3 bases from J, with 14 bases between. CDR3 bases: TGTGCCAGCAGTGAGATAACCGGGAAACCTAATGAAAAACTGTTTTTT. Protein: CASSEITGKPNEKLFF.